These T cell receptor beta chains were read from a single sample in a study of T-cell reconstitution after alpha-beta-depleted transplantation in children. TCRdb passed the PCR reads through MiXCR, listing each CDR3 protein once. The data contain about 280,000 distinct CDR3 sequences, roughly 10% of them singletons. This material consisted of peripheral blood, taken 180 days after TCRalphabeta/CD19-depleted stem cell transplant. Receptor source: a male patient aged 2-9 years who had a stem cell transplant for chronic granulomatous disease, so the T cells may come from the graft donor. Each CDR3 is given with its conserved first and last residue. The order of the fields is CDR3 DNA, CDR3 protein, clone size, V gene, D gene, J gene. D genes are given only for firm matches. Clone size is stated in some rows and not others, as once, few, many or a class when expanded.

CDR3nt: TGTGCCAGCAGCTTAACCAGGCAAGAGACCCAGTACTTC
CDR3aa: CASSLTRQETQYF
abundance: many
v_gene: TRBV7-3
d_gene: -
j_gene: TRBJ2-5

CDR3nt: TGTGCCAGCAGCTTAGCACGAGGGCCGGTAACAGATACGCAGTATTTT
CDR3aa: CASSLARGPVTDTQYF
abundance: many
v_gene: TRBV7-9
d_gene: -
j_gene: TRBJ2-3

CDR3nt: TGCGCCAGCGGGTTCTTCCAAGAGACCCAGTACTTC
CDR3aa: CASGFFQETQYF
abundance: many
v_gene: TRBV10-2
d_gene: -
j_gene: TRBJ2-5

CDR3nt: TGCAGTGCTAGGTCGGGCGCCGGGGCCAACGTCCTGACTTTC
CDR3aa: CSARSGAGANVLTF
abundance: many
v_gene: TRBV20-1
d_gene: -
j_gene: TRBJ2-6

CDR3nt: TGTGCCAGCTCACCAGTAGGGGCCTACGAGCAGTACTTC
CDR3aa: CASSPVGAYEQYF
abundance: many
v_gene: TRBV18
d_gene: -
j_gene: TRBJ2-7

CDR3nt: TGTGCCAGCAGTAGGGGGCCTAGGCCCTACGAGCAGTACTTC
CDR3aa: CASSRGPRPYEQYF
abundance: many
v_gene: TRBV6-5
d_gene: TRBD1
j_gene: TRBJ2-7

CDR3nt: TGTGCCAGCAGCTTAACACCAGGGATCTCCTACGAGCAGTACTTC
CDR3aa: CASSLTPGISYEQYF
abundance: -
v_gene: TRBV7-9
d_gene: -
j_gene: TRBJ2-7

CDR3nt: TGTGCCAGCAGCTTAGTGTCAGCCGGGGATACGCAGTATTTT
CDR3aa: CASSLVSAGDTQYF
abundance: many
v_gene: TRBV11-2
d_gene: -
j_gene: TRBJ2-3

CDR3nt: TGTGCCAGCATACGGACTAGCGGAGACAACAATGAGCAGTTCTTC
CDR3aa: CASIRTSGDNNEQFF
abundance: many
v_gene: TRBV2
d_gene: TRBD2
j_gene: TRBJ2-1

CDR3nt: TGTGCCAGCAGCCTAACAGGGGCTGGAAACACCATATATTTT
CDR3aa: CASSLTGAGNTIYF
abundance: few
v_gene: TRBV2
d_gene: TRBD1
j_gene: TRBJ1-3

CDR3nt: TGTGCCAGCAGCTTAGAGGTTGCGGGGAGCTACGAGCAGTACTTC
CDR3aa: CASSLEVAGSYEQYF
abundance: many
v_gene: TRBV7-2
d_gene: -
j_gene: TRBJ2-7

CDR3nt: TGTGCCATCAGTGAGTCGGACTCCAGCCTCCAAGGACAGGCCCAGCATTTT
CDR3aa: CAISESDSSLQGQAQHF
abundance: few
v_gene: TRBV10-3
d_gene: TRBD1
j_gene: TRBJ1-5

CDR3nt: TGTGCCACCAGCAGAGATCGGTTGGGGGATGAGCAGTTCTTC
CDR3aa: CATSRDRLGDEQFF
abundance: many
v_gene: TRBV15
d_gene: -
j_gene: TRBJ2-1

CDR3nt: TGTGCCAGCAGCCCGAACCTAAACACTGAAGCTTTCTTT
CDR3aa: CASSPNLNTEAFF
abundance: -
v_gene: TRBV7-9
d_gene: -
j_gene: TRBJ1-1

CDR3nt: TGTGCCAGCAGCTCGGGGGACACCCCTTATACGCAGTATTTT
CDR3aa: CASSSGDTPYTQYF
abundance: many
v_gene: TRBV7-2
d_gene: -
j_gene: TRBJ2-3

CDR3nt: TGTGCCAGCAGCCAAGACAGGGTGCAGGCAGATACGCAGTATTTT
CDR3aa: CASSQDRVQADTQYF
abundance: many
v_gene: TRBV3-1
d_gene: -
j_gene: TRBJ2-3

CDR3nt: TGTGCCAGCAGTTTATCGGCGGGGATAAGGACACCCCTCCACTTT
CDR3aa: CASSLSAGIRTPLHF
abundance: many
v_gene: TRBV28
d_gene: -
j_gene: TRBJ1-6

CDR3nt: TGCGCCAGCAGCTGGGGACTTAACACTGAAGCTTTCTTT
CDR3aa: CASSWGLNTEAFF
abundance: many
v_gene: TRBV5-1
d_gene: -
j_gene: TRBJ1-1

CDR3nt: TGTGCCAGCAGTGAAGTGCACACTCTAGCCAAAAACATTCAGTACTTC
CDR3aa: CASSEVHTLAKNIQYF
abundance: -
v_gene: TRBV2
d_gene: -
j_gene: TRBJ2-4

CDR3nt: TGTGCCAGCAGTGGAACATTGGGCTTTTCACCCCTCCACTTT
CDR3aa: CASSGTLGFSPLHF
abundance: -
v_gene: TRBV27
d_gene: -
j_gene: TRBJ1-6

CDR3nt: TGTGCCAGCAGCTTAGAAGGACAGGGGCGTACTGAAGCTTTCTTT
CDR3aa: CASSLEGQGRTEAFF
abundance: many
v_gene: TRBV7-3
d_gene: TRBD1
j_gene: TRBJ1-1